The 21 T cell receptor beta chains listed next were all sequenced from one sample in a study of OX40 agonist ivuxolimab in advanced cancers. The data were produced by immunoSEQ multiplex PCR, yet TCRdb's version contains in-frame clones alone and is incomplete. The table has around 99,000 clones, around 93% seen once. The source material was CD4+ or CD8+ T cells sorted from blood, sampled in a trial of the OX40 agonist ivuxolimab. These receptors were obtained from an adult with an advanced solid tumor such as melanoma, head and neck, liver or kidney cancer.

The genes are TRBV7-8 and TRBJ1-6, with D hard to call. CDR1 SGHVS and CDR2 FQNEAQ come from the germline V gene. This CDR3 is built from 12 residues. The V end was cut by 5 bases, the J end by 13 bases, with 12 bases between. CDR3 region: CASSETSWPLHF. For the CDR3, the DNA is TGTGCCAGCAGCGAGACAAGTTGGCCCCTCCACTTT.

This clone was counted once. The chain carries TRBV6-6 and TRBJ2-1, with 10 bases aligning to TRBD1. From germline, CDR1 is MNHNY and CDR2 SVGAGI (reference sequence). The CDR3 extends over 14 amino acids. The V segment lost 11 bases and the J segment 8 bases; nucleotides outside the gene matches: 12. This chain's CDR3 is CACLDRGVYDEQFF. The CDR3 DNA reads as TGTGCCTGCCTGGACAGGGGGGTTTATGATGAGCAGTTCTTC.

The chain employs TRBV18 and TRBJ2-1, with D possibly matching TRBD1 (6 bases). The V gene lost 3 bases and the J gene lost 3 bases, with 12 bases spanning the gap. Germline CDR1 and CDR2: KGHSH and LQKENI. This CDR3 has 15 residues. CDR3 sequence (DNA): TGTGCCAGCTCACCCAGGGGATTAAACTACAATGAGCAGTTCTTC. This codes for CASSPRGLNYNEQFF.

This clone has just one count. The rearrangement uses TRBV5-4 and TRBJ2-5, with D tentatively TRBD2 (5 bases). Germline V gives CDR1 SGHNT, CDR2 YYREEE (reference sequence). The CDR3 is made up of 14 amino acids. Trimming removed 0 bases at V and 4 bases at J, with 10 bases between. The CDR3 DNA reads TGTGCCAGCAGCTTGGCAACTAGTACAGAGACCCAGTACTTC. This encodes CASSLATSTETQYF. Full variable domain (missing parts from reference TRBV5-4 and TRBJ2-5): ETGVTQSPTHLIKTRGQQVTLRCSSQSGHNTVSWYQQALGQGPQFIFQYYREEENGRGNFPPRFSGLQFPNYSSELNVNALELDDSALYLCASSLATSTETQYFGPGTRLLVL.

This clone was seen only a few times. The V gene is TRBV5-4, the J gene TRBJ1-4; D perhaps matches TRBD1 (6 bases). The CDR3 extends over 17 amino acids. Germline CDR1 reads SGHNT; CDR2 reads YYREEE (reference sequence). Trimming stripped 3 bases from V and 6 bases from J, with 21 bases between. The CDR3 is CASSSGGGRATHEKLFF. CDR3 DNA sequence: TGTGCCAGCAGCTCTGGGGGGGGCCGGGCCACGCATGAAAAACTGTTTTTT. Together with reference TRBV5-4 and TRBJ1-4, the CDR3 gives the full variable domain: ETGVTQSPTHLIKTRGQQVTLRCSSQSGHNTVSWYQQALGQGPQFIFQYYREEENGRGNFPPRFSGLQFPNYSSELNVNALELDDSALYLCASSSGGGRATHEKLFFGSGTQLSVL.

The CDR3 DNA follows: TGTGCCAGCAGCTTAAAGACGGGAGCAACCGGGGAGCTGTTTTTT. Its translation: CASSLKTGATGELFF. This chain connects TRBV7-9 to TRBJ2-2, with a weak D call TRBD2 (6 bases). V lost 2 bases to trimming and J lost 5 bases, with 12 bases between them. The CDR3 totals 15 residues. Germline V gene lookup returns CDR1 SEHNR and CDR2 FQNEAQ (reference sequence).

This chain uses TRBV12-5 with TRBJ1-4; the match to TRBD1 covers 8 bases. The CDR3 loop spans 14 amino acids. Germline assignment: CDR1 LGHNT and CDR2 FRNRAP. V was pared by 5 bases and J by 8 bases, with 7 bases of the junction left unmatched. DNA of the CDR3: TGTGCTAGTGGTATAGGACAGGGTGGGGAAAAACTGTTTTTT. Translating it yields CASGIGQGGEKLFF.

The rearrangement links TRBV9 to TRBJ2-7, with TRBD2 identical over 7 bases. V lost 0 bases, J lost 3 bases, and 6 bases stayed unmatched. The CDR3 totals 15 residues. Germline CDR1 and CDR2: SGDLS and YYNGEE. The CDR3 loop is CASSVGRAGIYEQYF. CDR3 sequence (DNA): TGTGCCAGCAGCGTAGGGCGAGCGGGAATCTACGAGCAGTACTTC. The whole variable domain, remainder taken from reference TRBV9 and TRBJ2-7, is DSGVTQTPKHLITATGQRVTLRCSPRSGDLSVYWYQQSLDQGLQFLIQYYNGEERAKGNILERFSAQQFPDLHSELNLSSLELGDSALYFCASSVGRAGIYEQYFGPGTRLTVT.

CDR3 protein: CASSLGPAESYEQYF. CDR3 coding DNA: TGTGCCAGCAGCTTAGGCCCGGCGGAGTCCTACGAGCAGTACTTC. The genes are TRBV11-2 and TRBJ2-7; D is unresolved. Trimming took 1 base from V and 1 from J, leaving 11 bases between them. In germline, CDR1 is SGHAT, CDR2 FQNNGV. The CDR3 is 15 amino acids. Full variable domain (rest looked up from reference TRBV11-2 and TRBJ2-7): EAGVAQSPRYKIIEKRQSVAFWCNPISGHATLYWYQQILGQGPKLLIQFQNNGVVDDSQLPKDRFSAERLKGVDSTLKIQPAKLEDSAVYLCASSLGPAESYEQYFGPGTRLTVT.

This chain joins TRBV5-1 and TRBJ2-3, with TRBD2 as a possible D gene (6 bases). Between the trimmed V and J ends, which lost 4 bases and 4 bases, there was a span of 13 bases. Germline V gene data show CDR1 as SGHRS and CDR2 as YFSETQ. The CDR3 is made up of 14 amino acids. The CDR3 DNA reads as TGCGCCAGCAGCCCTAGGGGAGGCGCAGATACGCAGTATTTT. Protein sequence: CASSPRGGADTQYF.

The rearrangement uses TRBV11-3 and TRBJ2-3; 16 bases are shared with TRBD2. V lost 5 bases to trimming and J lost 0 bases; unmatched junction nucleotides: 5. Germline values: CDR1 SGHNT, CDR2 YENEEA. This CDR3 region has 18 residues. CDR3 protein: CASSPGTSGRGSTDTQYF. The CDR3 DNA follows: TGTGCCAGCAGCCCCGGGACTAGCGGGAGGGGAAGCACAGATACGCAGTATTTT.

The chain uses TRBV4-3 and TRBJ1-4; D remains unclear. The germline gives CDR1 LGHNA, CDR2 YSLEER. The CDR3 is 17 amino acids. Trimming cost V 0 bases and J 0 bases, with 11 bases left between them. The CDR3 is CASSQDKGTATNEKLFF. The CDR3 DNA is TGCGCCAGCAGCCAAGATAAGGGAACGGCAACTAATGAAAAACTGTTTTTT.

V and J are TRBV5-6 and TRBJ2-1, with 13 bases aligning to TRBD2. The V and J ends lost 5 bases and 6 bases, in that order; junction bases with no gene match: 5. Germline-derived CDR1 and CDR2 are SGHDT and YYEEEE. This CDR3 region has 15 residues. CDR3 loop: CASRLRTSGSNEQFF. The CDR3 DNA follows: TGTGCCAGCAGATTAAGGACTAGCGGGAGCAATGAGCAGTTCTTC.

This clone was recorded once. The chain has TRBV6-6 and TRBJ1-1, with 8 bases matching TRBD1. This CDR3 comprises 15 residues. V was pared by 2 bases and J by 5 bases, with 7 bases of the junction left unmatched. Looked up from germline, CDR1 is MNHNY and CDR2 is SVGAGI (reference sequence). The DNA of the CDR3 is TGTGCCAGCAGTTACCACCCTGGACAGGGAACTGAAGCTTTCTTT. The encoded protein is CASSYHPGQGTEAFF.

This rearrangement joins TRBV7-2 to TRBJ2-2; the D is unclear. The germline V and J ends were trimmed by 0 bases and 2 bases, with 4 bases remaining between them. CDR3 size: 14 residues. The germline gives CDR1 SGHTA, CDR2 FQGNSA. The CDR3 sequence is CASSLAANTGELFF. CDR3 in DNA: TGTGCCAGCAGCTTAGCCGCAAACACCGGGGAGCTGTTTTTT. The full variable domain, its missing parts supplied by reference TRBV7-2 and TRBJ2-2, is GAGVSQSPSNKVTEKGKDVELRCDPISGHTALYWYRQSLGQGLEFLIYFQGNSAPDKSGLPSDRFSAERTGGSVSTLTIQRTQQEDSAVYLCASSLAANTGELFFGEGSRLTVL.

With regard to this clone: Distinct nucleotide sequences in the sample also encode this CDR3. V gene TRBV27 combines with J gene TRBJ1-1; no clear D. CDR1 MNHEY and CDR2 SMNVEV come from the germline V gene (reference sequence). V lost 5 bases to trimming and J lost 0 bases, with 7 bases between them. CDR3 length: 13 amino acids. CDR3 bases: TGTGCCAGCAGTCTAAACGTGAACACTGAAGCTTTCTTT. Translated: CASSLNVNTEAFF.

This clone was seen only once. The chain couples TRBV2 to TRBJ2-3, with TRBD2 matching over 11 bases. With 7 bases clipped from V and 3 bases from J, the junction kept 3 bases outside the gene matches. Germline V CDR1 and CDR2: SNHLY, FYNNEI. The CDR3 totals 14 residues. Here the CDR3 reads CASIRTSGTDTQYF. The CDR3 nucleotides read TGTGCCAGCATCAGGACTAGCGGGACAGATACGCAGTATTTT.

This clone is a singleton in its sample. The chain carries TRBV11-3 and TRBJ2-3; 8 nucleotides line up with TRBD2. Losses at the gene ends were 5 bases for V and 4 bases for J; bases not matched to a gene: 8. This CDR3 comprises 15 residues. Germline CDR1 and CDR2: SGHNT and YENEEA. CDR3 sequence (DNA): TGTGCCAGCAGCGTTAGCGGGGCCGGCTCAGATACGCAGTATTTT. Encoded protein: CASSVSGAGSDTQYF.

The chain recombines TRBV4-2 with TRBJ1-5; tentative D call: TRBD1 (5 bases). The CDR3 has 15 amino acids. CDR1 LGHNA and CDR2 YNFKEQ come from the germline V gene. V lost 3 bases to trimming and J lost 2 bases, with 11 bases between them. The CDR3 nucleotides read TGTGCCAGCAGCCAGCAGGGATTTGGCAATCAGCCCCAGCATTTT. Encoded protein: CASSQQGFGNQPQHF.

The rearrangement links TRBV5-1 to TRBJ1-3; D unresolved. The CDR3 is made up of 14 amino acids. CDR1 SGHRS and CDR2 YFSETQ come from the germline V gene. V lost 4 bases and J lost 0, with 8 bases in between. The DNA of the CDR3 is TGCGCCAGCAGCGCCACAGACTCTGGAAACACCATATATTTT. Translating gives CASSATDSGNTIYF.

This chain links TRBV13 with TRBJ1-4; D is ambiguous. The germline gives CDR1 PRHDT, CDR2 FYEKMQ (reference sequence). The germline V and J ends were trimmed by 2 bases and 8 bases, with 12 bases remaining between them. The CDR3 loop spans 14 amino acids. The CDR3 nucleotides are TGTGCCAGCAGCTTATCCGGTGGAGGGGAAAAACTGTTTTTT. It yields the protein CASSLSGGGEKLFF.